This T cell receptor (beta chain) was recovered during a study of T cell repertoires in cytomegalovirus infection. Looking at the study overall: It was the public TCR beta signatures that indicated both CMV infection and matching HLA type.

As for this clonotype: Its antigen is unknown.

Between the trimmed V and J ends, which lost 0 bases and 5 bases, there was a span of 9 bases. The CDR3 covers 13 residues. Germline-derived CDR1 and CDR2 are SGHRS and YFSETQ. TCRdb redid the calling of the reads with MiXCR, one entry per CDR3 protein. The top ten clones hold 18% of a sample with 680,000 or so distinct CDR3 sequences, 30% to 40% of them seen once. The clonotype comes from a human donor in good health (CMV status not recorded). Some clones in this sample may be carry-over from other donors' samples. The sample here was cultured PBMCs, taken from culture after CMV antigen stimulation. The rearrangement joins TRBV5-1 to TRBJ2-7; unclear D gene. CDR3 nucleotides: TGCGCCAGCAGCTTGGCCCAGTGGGACGAGCAGTACTTC. It translates to CASSLAQWDEQYF. Together with reference TRBV5-1 and TRBJ2-7, the CDR3 gives the full variable domain: KAGVTQTPRYLIKTRGQQVTLSCSPISGHRSVSWYQQTPGQGLQFLFEYFSETQRNKGNFPGRFSGRQFSNSRSEMNVSTLELGDSALYLCASSLAQWDEQYFGPGTRLTVT.